These 13 T cell receptor beta chains came from one sample sequenced in a study of T-cell reconstitution after alpha-beta-depleted transplantation in children. Molecular barcoding with unique molecular identifiers was used for the TCRbeta library. TCRdb itself ran the PCR reads through MiXCR, one entry per CDR3 protein. Here the sample spans 100,000 or so distinct CDR3 sequences, 9% to 15% being singletons. The sample was PBMCs from the stem cell graft donor, taken from the stem cell graft. The receptors were sampled from a human donor who donated a stem cell graft to a child with inherited bone marrow failure.

This clonotype was seen at least ten times. The rearrangement links TRBV12-3 or TRBV12-4 to TRBJ1-1; perhaps TRBD1 as D (5 bases). Between the trimmed V and J ends, which lost 0 bases and 4 bases, there was a span of 9 bases. This CDR3 contains 14 residues. The CDR3 region is CASSLARGGTEAFF. As DNA, the CDR3 is TGTGCCAGCAGTTTAGCGCGGGGGGGCACTGAAGCTTTCTTT.

This clonotype has at least ten counts. The rearrangement uses TRBV18 and TRBJ2-3; D is unclear. Germline assignment: CDR1 KGHSH and CDR2 LQKENI. CDR3 size: 17 residues. Deletions cut 0 bases from V and 5 bases from J, with 18 bases between. CDR3 nucleotides: TGTGCCAGCTCACCACCGGGCACACAAATCTCGGGAGATACGCAGTATTTT. Encoded protein: CASSPPGTQISGDTQYF.

This clonotype came up many times. The genes are TRBV7-2 and TRBJ2-3; 7 nucleotides line up with TRBD1. Trimming took 5 bases from V and 4 from J; bases not matched to a gene: 9. CDR3 length equals 15 residues. Per germline, CDR1 SGHTA and CDR2 FQGNSA. CDR3 sequence: CASSPDPQGADTQYF. The CDR3, as DNA: TGTGCCAGCAGCCCCGACCCGCAGGGGGCAGATACGCAGTATTTT.

The V call is TRBV29-1, the J call TRBJ1-1; D unresolved. The V gene lost 3 bases and the J gene lost 3 bases, with 5 bases spanning the gap. Germline loops: CDR1 SQVTM, CDR2 ANQGSEA. CDR3 length equals 11 residues. CDR3 bases: TGCAGCGTTGAGTTGGACACTGAAGCTTTCTTT. Residues: CSVELDTEAFF.

This clonotype was recorded many times. The chain couples TRBV5-1 to TRBJ2-5, with 8 bases lining up with TRBD1. V lost 3 bases, J lost 2 bases, and 3 bases stayed unmatched. The germline gives CDR1 SGHRS, CDR2 YFSETQ. There are 14 residues in the CDR3. For the CDR3, the DNA is TGCGCCAGCAGCTCCCACAGGGGGCAAGAGACCCAGTACTTC. This translates into CASSSHRGQETQYF.

This clonotype came up many times. The chain carries TRBV29-1 and TRBJ2-6; D gene ambiguous. The CDR3 length is 15 residues. Germline assignment: CDR1 SQVTM and CDR2 ANQGSEA. Trimming pared 5 bases from V and 0 bases from J, leaving 11 bases between. In DNA form, the CDR3 reads TGCAGCGTTAGGGTGGACCGCTCTGGGGCCAACGTCCTGACTTTC. Translation: CSVRVDRSGANVLTF.

This clonotype appeared a few times. The chain joins TRBV20-1 to TRBJ1-1; 9 bases fit TRBD1. This CDR3 is built from 14 residues. CDR1 and CDR2 (germline): DFQATT, SNEGSKA (reference sequence). V shed 4 bases and J 4 bases; nucleotides not matched to a gene: 7. CDR3 nucleotides: TGCAGTGCTAAATCCGACAGGGGGGGCACTGAAGCTTTCTTT. It is translated as CSAKSDRGGTEAFF.

Ten or more counts support this clonotype. The chain has TRBV5-1 and TRBJ1-4; D is unresolved. Germline CDR1 SGHRS, CDR2 YFSETQ. CDR3 size: 16 residues. V gave up 0 bases and J gave up 0 bases, with 9 bases separating them. The CDR3 DNA reads as TGCGCCAGCAGCTTGGCCCTAACAACAACTAATGAAAAACTGTTTTTT. Translated: CASSLALTTTNEKLFF.

This clonotype was detected many times. The V gene is TRBV4-2, the J gene TRBJ2-5; 9 bases are shared with TRBD2. V was clipped by 4 bases and J by 2 bases; unmatched bases: 5. Germline V gene sequence: CDR1 LGHNA, CDR2 YNFKEQ. The length of the CDR3 is 15 residues. The CDR3 DNA follows: TGTGCCAGCAGCCCGGGGACTAGCAGGCAAGAGACCCAGTACTTC. Its translation is CASSPGTSRQETQYF.

The table lists this clonotype with many counts. This chain uses TRBV7-9 with TRBJ1-6; 7 nucleotides align to TRBD1. V lost 2 bases and J lost 5; bases outside the gene matches: 3. This CDR3 has 15 residues. The germline CDR1 and CDR2 sequences are SEHNR and FQNEAQ (reference sequence). CDR3 sequence reads: CASSLLDRDNSPLHF. The DNA of the CDR3 is TGTGCCAGCAGCTTACTCGACAGGGATAATTCACCCCTCCACTTT.

The sample holds many counts of this clonotype. The CDR3 DNA follows: TGTGCCAGCAGCTTAAGGGCCTACGAGCAGTACTTC. Amino acid sequence: CASSLRAYEQYF. The V and J genes are TRBV7-9 and TRBJ2-7; D remains unclear. Deletions cut 2 bases from V and 2 bases from J, with 4 bases between. CDR1 is SEHNR and CDR2 is FQNEAQ in the germline V gene (reference sequence). The CDR3 loop spans 12 amino acids.

This clonotype was seen ten or more times. The V gene is TRBV4-3, the J gene TRBJ1-1; D uncertain. The ends were cut back, 0 bases at V and 3 bases at J, with 8 bases in the middle. The CDR3 length is 14 residues. Germline CDR1 reads LGHNA; CDR2 reads YSLEER. The CDR3 region is CASSQDVRDTEAFF. The CDR3 nucleotides read TGCGCCAGCAGCCAAGATGTTAGGGACACTGAAGCTTTCTTT.

This clonotype has at least ten counts. The chain is built from TRBV9 and TRBJ2-2; D is unclear. The V gene's germline CDR1 is SGDLS and CDR2 YYNGEE. The CDR3 contains 13 residues. V lost 4 bases to trimming and J lost 3 bases, with 7 bases between them. The CDR3, as DNA: TGTGCCAGCAGCACCAGTGACACCGGGGAGCTGTTTTTT. Translated: CASSTSDTGELFF.